The 11 T cell receptor beta chains presented below share a single source sample, sequenced in a study of T cells in Graves' hyperthyroidism and ophthalmopathy. Amplification targeted TCR beta CDR3 regions from RNA transcripts. Carried out on the TCR CDR3, a first-round RT-PCR used the HTBI primer set. MiXCR, run by TCRdb on the multiplex PCR reads, gives a single entry per CDR3 protein. The repertoire holds some 740,000 distinct CDR3 sequences, with approximately 15% as singletons. The sample consisted of blood. Every receptor here comes from a woman aged 18-35 years with Graves' hyperthyroidism.

This rearrangement joins TRBV2 to TRBJ2-7; either TRBD1 or TRBD2 may supply D (5 bases each). Trimming shortened V by 7 bases and J by 4 bases, and 17 bases separated the two germline ends. This CDR3 has 14 residues. CDR1 is SNHLY, CDR2 FYNNEI, per germline. The CDR3 nucleotides read TGTGCCAGCACCCCTGGGACGGAAATATACGAGCAGTACTTC. It is translated as CASTPGTEIYEQYF.

This clonotype was counted ten times or more. This chain uses TRBV20-1 with TRBJ2-1; the match to TRBD1 covers 8 bases. The V gene end was trimmed by 7 bases and the J gene end by 8 bases; junction bases not matched to a gene: 16. The CDR3 consists of 15 residues. Germline-derived CDR1 and CDR2 are DFQATT and SNEGSKA (reference sequence). CDR3 nucleotide sequence: TGCAGTGGACAGGGGCGGCGTGGCGCTTCTGATGAGCAGTTCTTC. Its translation: CSGQGRRGASDEQFF.

This clonotype was counted ten times or more. CDR3 DNA sequence: TGTGCCAGCAGTTTCGGCGGGGATAACTATGGCTACACCTTC. Translating gives CASSFGGDNYGYTF. This sequence joins TRBV28 and TRBJ1-2; D remains unclear. CDR3 length: 14 residues. V was trimmed by 3 bases and J by 1 base, leaving 9 bases between them. The germline V gene has CDR1 MDHEN and CDR2 SYDVKM.

Note on this clonotype: A junction end diverges from the germline sequence, so it may reflect a read error. The V gene is TRBV7-9, the J gene TRBJ2-7; 11 bases are shared with TRBD2. The germline V gene has CDR1 SEHNR and CDR2 FQNEAQ (reference sequence). The CDR3 loop spans 14 amino acids. For the CDR3, the DNA is TGTGCCGGCAGCTGGACTAGCGGGTCCTACGAGCAGTACTTC. Translating it yields CAGSWTSGSYEQYF.

This clonotype was observed many times. The genes are TRBV2 and TRBJ2-7; TRBD2 agrees at 10 bases. V was clipped by 3 bases and J by 4 bases; unmatched bases: 6. The germline V gene encodes CDR1 SNHLY and CDR2 FYNNEI. The length of the CDR3 is 15 residues. CDR3 residues: CASSDQGTSVYEQYF. CDR3 sequence (DNA): TGTGCCAGCAGTGACCAGGGGACTAGCGTTTACGAGCAGTACTTC.

This clonotype came up many times. The gene calls are TRBV20-1 and TRBJ2-5; TRBD1 matches 9 bases. The CDR3 runs to 15 residues. The V gene end was trimmed by 5 bases and the J gene end by 5 bases; junction bases not matched to a gene: 12. Germline V lookup: CDR1 DFQATT, CDR2 SNEGSKA (reference sequence). Here the CDR3 DNA reads TGCAGTGCTCTAACCCAAGGGACAGGGATTGAGACCCAGTACTTC. Amino acid sequence: CSALTQGTGIETQYF.

This clonotype occurred many times. The chain has TRBV6-2 or TRBV6-3 and TRBJ2-7; D might be TRBD2 (5 bases). Germline CDR1 is MNHEY and CDR2 is SVGEGT. The germline V and J ends were trimmed by 3 bases and 1 base, with 13 bases remaining between them. The CDR3 runs to 15 residues. The CDR3 here is CASSYSASGSYEQYF. The CDR3 coding sequence is TGTGCCAGCAGTTATTCTGCCAGCGGATCCTACGAGCAGTACTTC.

This clonotype was seen only a few times. The genes are TRBV28 and TRBJ2-3; the match to TRBD2 covers 16 bases. The ends lost 5 bases at V and 4 bases at J; junction bases unmatched: 9. Germline loops: CDR1 MDHEN, CDR2 SYDVKM. This CDR3 has 18 residues. CDR3 bases: TGTGCCAGCAGTCTCCACCTAGGGACTAGCGGGAGGGCAGATACGCAGTATTTT. This sequence encodes CASSLHLGTSGRADTQYF. Drawing the rest from reference TRBV28 and TRBJ2-3, the complete variable domain is DVKVTQSSRYLVKRTGEKVFLECVQDMDHENMFWYRQDPGLGLRLIYFSYDVKMKEKGDIPEGYSVSREKKERFSLILESASTNQTSMYLCASSLHLGTSGRADTQYFGPGTRLTVL.

This sequence joins TRBV14 and TRBJ2-5; the D gene could be TRBD1 or TRBD2 (5 bases each). The germline V gene has CDR1 SGHDN and CDR2 FVKESK. V was trimmed by 3 bases and J by 5 bases, leaving 16 bases between them. The CDR3 runs 15 residues. The CDR3 nucleotides are TGTGCCAGCAGCCAGAACCGGGACCTGGGGGAGACCCAGTACTTC. Its translation is CASSQNRDLGETQYF.

The rearrangement joins TRBV19 to TRBJ2-5, with 9 nucleotides matching TRBD1. Trimming cost V 9 bases and J 7 bases; bases outside gene matches: 12. The CDR3 extends over 14 amino acids. Germline lookup yields CDR1 LNHDA and CDR2 SQIVND (reference sequence). CDR3 sequence: CASDRGVLRRTQYF. The CDR3 bases are TGTGCCAGCGACAGGGGGGTGCTGAGGCGGACCCAGTACTTC.

Only a few counts were recorded for this clonotype. The chain joins TRBV24-1 to TRBJ2-3, with 7 bases aligning to TRBD2. Germline loops: CDR1 KGHDR, CDR2 SFDVKD. This CDR3 has 14 amino acids. Trimming cost V 7 bases and J 0 bases; bases outside gene matches: 3. Here the CDR3 DNA reads TGTGCCACCAGCCGGGGGGAAAGCACAGATACGCAGTATTTT. Protein sequence: CATSRGESTDTQYF.